This T cell receptor (beta chain) was observed in a study of blood T cells in healthy people across ages. Study results and limitations: Long-lived and aged donors differed, with more naive CD4+ cells and higher diversity in the long-lived.

Germline values: CDR1 ENHRY, CDR2 SYGVKD. This CDR3 comprises 15 residues. Sample-barcoded 5' priming and a J-beta primer mix drove a second PCR of roughly 6 to 12 cycles. MiXCR was run by TCRdb on the 5' RACE reads, yielding one entry per CDR3 protein. The data show around 1,900,000 distinct CDR3 sequences, with roughly two fifths seen just once and roughly 24% held by the top ten. A note on this clonotype: Its cognate antigen is unknown.

This chain connects TRBV10-3 to TRBJ2-4; D is uncertain. The DNA end favors TRBJ2-7, so the J call may be wrong. Sequenced sample: blood. The origin of this receptor is a human donor in good health. This CDR3 reads CAISELETARYEQYF. CDR3 in DNA: TGTGCCATCAGTGAGTTGGAGACGGCTCGCTACGAGCAGTACTTC.